The clone carrying this T cell receptor beta chain has a handful of counts. Time point of the sample: cycle 4 day 1 (C4D1), after more than five weeks of nivolumab. Brentuximab vedotin exposure varied among the patients, all of whom had relapsed after autologous stem cell transplantation. V trimming: 1 base; J trimming: 5 bases; junction bases outside the gene matches: 10. CDR3 length equals 16 residues. Germline CDR1 is SGHNT and CDR2 is YENEEA. Assay: immunoSEQ multiplex PCR; the TCRdb copy retains only in-frame clones and omits some. The sample lists about 85,000 clones, about nine tenths occurring once. This specimen belongs to a study of PD-1 blockade in classical Hodgkin lymphoma.

The gene calls are TRBV11-3 and TRBJ2-5; the match to TRBD2 covers 7 bases. Sequenced here: peripheral blood mononuclear cells (PBMCs), sampled before the fourth cycle of nivolumab. The TCR was taken from a human donor with classical Hodgkin lymphoma. CDR3 protein: CASSLGAASGSETQYF. The CDR3 DNA reads as TGTGCCAGCAGCTTAGGGGCCGCTAGCGGATCTGAGACCCAGTACTTC.